One sample yielded the 30 T cell receptor beta chains listed below, sequenced in a study of cytomegalovirus exposure and HLA in healthy donors (dated by TCRdb to about 2017). The library relied on the immunoSEQ multiplex PCR assay. A mixture of 60 forward primers for TCR Vbeta segments and 13 reverse primers for TCR Jbeta segments was used in the multiplex PCR. What TCRdb holds here is the immuneACCESS table cut down to in-frame rearrangements. Part of the clones is not present; checked against another copy, under half of the missing clones reflect an unresolved V gene, and the others are unexplained. This sample's table has entries for some 110,000 clones. Clones ranked in the top ten supply 6.8% of the sample. Material for sequencing was PBMCs. The receptors derive from a middle-aged man in good health and CMV-seropositive.

J is TRBJ2-5 and V is TRBV14; D gene unclear. The last part of the DNA fits TRBJ2-7 better; the J call may be wrong. Germline V lookup: CDR1 SGHDN, CDR2 FVKESK. The CDR3 extends over 15 amino acids. CDR3 in DNA: TGTGCCAGCAGCCCCCGAACAGATTCCACCTACGAGCAGTACTTC. Translating it yields CASSPRTDSTYEQYF.

The chain combines TRBV11-2 with TRBJ2-7; 12 bases map to TRBD2. The germline CDR1 and CDR2 sequences are SGHAT and FQNNGV. The CDR3 has 16 amino acids. V was pared by 2 bases and J by 7 bases, with 9 bases of the junction left unmatched. The CDR3 nucleotides read TGTGCCAGCAGCTTACCTAGCGGGAGGGCCTCGATTGAGCAGTACTTC. It translates to CASSLPSGRASIEQYF.

The J gene is TRBJ2-7, the V gene TRBV28; TRBD2 agrees at 8 bases. The CDR3 has 16 amino acids. Trimming cost V 6 bases and J 0 bases; bases outside gene matches: 10. Germline assignment: CDR1 MDHEN and CDR2 SYDVKM. The CDR3 loop reads CASRPDSGTFSYEQYF. In DNA form, the CDR3 reads TGTGCCAGCAGACCGGATAGCGGGACCTTCTCCTACGAGCAGTACTTC. The complete variable domain, with remaining parts taken from reference TRBV28 and TRBJ2-7, reads DVKVTQSSRYLVKRTGEKVFLECVQDMDHENMFWYRQDPGLGLRLIYFSYDVKMKEKGDIPEGYSVSREKKERFSLILESASTNQTSMYLCASRPDSGTFSYEQYFGPGTRLTVT.

The rearrangement joins TRBV28 to TRBJ1-5; 8 bases are shared with TRBD1. Germline CDR1 reads MDHEN; CDR2 reads SYDVKM. Unmatched junction bases numbered 7, after V lost 10 bases and J lost 8 bases. The CDR3 is 12 amino acids. The CDR3 loop is CATQGAREPQHF. CDR3 nucleotides: TGTGCCACCCAGGGGGCGAGGGAGCCCCAGCATTTT.

The chain joins TRBV14 to TRBJ2-7; TRBD1 might be the D (6 bases). CDR3 length: 12 amino acids. Between the trimmed V and J ends, which lost 6 bases and 6 bases, there was a span of 12 bases. Germline V lookup: CDR1 SGHDN, CDR2 FVKESK. CDR3 nucleotides: TGTGCCAGCAGAGGGGGAGTGGTCGAGCAGTACTTC. Amino acids: CASRGGVVEQYF.

V usage is TRBV29-1 and J usage is TRBJ2-1, with 7 bases lining up with TRBD2. J lost 2 bases, V lost 3 bases, and 4 bases had no gene match. The CDR3 runs to 14 residues. Looked up from germline, CDR1 is SQVTM and CDR2 is ANQGSEA. In DNA, the CDR3 is TGCAGCGTTGACTTGCGGGAGACCTACAATGAGCAGTTCTTC. It is translated as CSVDLRETYNEQFF.

This chain uses TRBV2 with TRBJ1-1; 8 positions match TRBD1. Germline CDR1 reads SNHLY; CDR2 reads FYNNEI. Trimming at V came to 8 bases and at J to 11 bases, leaving 16 bases not matched to a gene. This CDR3 has 14 residues. The CDR3 spells CASGDRPVPQTAFF. The CDR3 region has the DNA TGTGCCAGCGGGGACAGGCCGGTCCCCCAAACGGCTTTCTTT.

V usage is TRBV7-9 and J usage is TRBJ1-1, with D unclear. The CDR3 spans 13 residues. V lost 5 bases, J lost 1 base, and 8 bases lay in between. The germline V gene encodes CDR1 SEHNR and CDR2 FQNEAQ (reference sequence). The CDR3 is CASSIQENTEAFF. CDR3 nucleotides: TGTGCCAGCAGCATACAAGAGAACACTGAAGCTTTCTTT.

The chain employs TRBV4-2 and TRBJ2-5, with TRBD2 matching 10 bases. The J call is uncertain, as TRBJ2-7 better fits the DNA end. Germline values: CDR1 LGHNA, CDR2 YNFKEQ. The CDR3 loop spans 15 amino acids. This chain's CDR3 is CASSQRAGGHYEQYF. The DNA of the CDR3 is TGTGCCAGCAGCCAGAGAGCGGGAGGGCATTACGAGCAGTACTTC.

This chain links TRBV25-1 with TRBJ2-2, with D perhaps matching TRBD1 (6 bases). This CDR3 has 15 amino acids. The V gene's germline CDR1 is MGHDK and CDR2 SYGVNS. V was clipped by 8 bases and J by 3 bases, with 16 bases between them. CDR3 in amino acids: CASGRDTGDTGELFF. CDR3 DNA sequence: TGTGCCAGCGGAAGGGACACCGGAGACACCGGGGAGCTGTTTTTT.

The chain employs TRBV9 and TRBJ2-3, with 13 positions matching TRBD2. The ends lost 3 bases at V and 5 bases at J; junction bases unmatched: 3. There are 15 residues in the CDR3. Germline values: CDR1 SGDLS, CDR2 YYNGEE. The CDR3 loop reads CASSGTSGSGDTQYF. CDR3 nucleotides: TGTGCCAGCAGCGGGACTAGCGGGAGTGGAGATACGCAGTATTTT.

The CDR3 sequence: CASSSRTGNTEAFF. In DNA form, the CDR3 reads TGCGCCAGCAGCTCCCGGACAGGGAACACTGAAGCTTTCTTT. V gene TRBV5-1 combines with J gene TRBJ1-1; 7 nucleotides match TRBD1. This CDR3 spans 14 amino acids. The V gene end was trimmed by 3 bases and the J gene end by 1 base; junction bases not matched to a gene: 3. Germline assignment: CDR1 SGHRS and CDR2 YFSETQ.

The genes are TRBV6-5 and TRBJ2-5; D is perhaps TRBD1 (5 bases). The end of the DNA is better explained by TRBJ2-7, so the J call may be wrong. The length of the CDR3 is 14 residues. Germline-derived CDR1 and CDR2 are MNHEY and SVGAGI. CDR3 residues: CASSPQGLSYEQYF. The CDR3 DNA reads as TGTGCCAGCAGCCCTCAGGGCCTCTCCTACGAGCAGTACTTC.

CDR3 sequence (DNA): TGTGCCAGCAGTTTATCGGGGGGACAGGGTAGTGGCTACACCTTC. Residues: CASSLSGGQGSGYTF. The chain employs TRBV27 and TRBJ1-2; 9 bases agree with TRBD1. The CDR3 contains 15 residues. CDR1 and CDR2 from the germline V gene are MNHEY and SMNVEV (reference sequence). The trim removed 0 bases at V and 7 bases at J, leaving 6 bases unmatched.

The rearrangement uses TRBV7-8 and TRBJ1-2; D call uncertain. This CDR3 spans 14 amino acids. The V and J ends lost 1 base and 2 bases respectively, with 8 bases between them. Germline V gene data show CDR1 as SGHVS and CDR2 as FQNEAQ. In DNA form, the CDR3 reads TGTGCCAGCAGCTTAGAAACAGCCAACTATGGCTACACCTTC. Translating it yields CASSLETANYGYTF.

V usage is TRBV4-3 and J usage is TRBJ2-5; perhaps TRBD1 as D (6 bases). The CDR3 consists of 17 residues. CDR1 is LGHNA, CDR2 YSLEER, per germline. The germline V and J ends were trimmed by 4 bases and 1 base, with 19 bases remaining between them. CDR3 sequence: CASSPSAGANGQETQYF. CDR3 nucleotide sequence: TGCGCCAGCAGCCCCTCGGCAGGGGCAAACGGCCAAGAGACCCAGTACTTC.

The chain has TRBV9 and TRBJ2-1; 10 positions agree with TRBD2. V trimming: 5 bases; J trimming: 7 bases; junction bases outside the gene matches: 12. This CDR3 comprises 16 residues. CDR1 and CDR2 (germline): SGDLS, YYNGEE. CDR3 loop: CASSGYLAGEFNEQFF. The CDR3 coding sequence is TGTGCCAGCAGTGGTTATCTAGCGGGAGAGTTTAATGAGCAGTTCTTC.

CDR3 region: CASAGEWNQPQHF. The DNA of the CDR3 is TGTGCCAGCGCCGGGGAGTGGAATCAGCCCCAGCATTTT. The gene calls are TRBV18 and TRBJ1-5, with no clear D. Germline assignment: CDR1 KGHSH and CDR2 LQKENI. The CDR3 has 13 residues. V was cut by 8 bases and J by 4 bases, with 12 bases left in between.

The chain carries TRBV15 and TRBJ2-1; 8 bases map to TRBD2. Germline V gene lookup returns CDR1 LNHNV and CDR2 YYDKDF (reference sequence). The CDR3 consists of 16 residues. V lost 0 bases and J lost 7; bases outside the gene matches: 8. The CDR3 coding sequence is TGTGCCACCAGCAGAGATAGCAGGACTAGCCGTAATGAGCAGTTCTTC. Translation gives CATSRDSRTSRNEQFF. Supplemented by reference TRBV15 and TRBJ2-1, the full variable domain reads DAMVIQNPRYQVTQFGKPVTLSCSQTLNHNVMYWYQQKSSQAPKLLFHYYDKDFNNEADTPDNFQSRRPNTSFCFLDIRSPGLGDTAMYLCATSRDSRTSRNEQFFGPGTRLTVL.

The chain couples TRBV4-1 to TRBJ2-5, with D perhaps TRBD1 (7 bases). Per the germline V gene, CDR1 is MGHRA and CDR2 is YSYEKL. The V end lost 0 bases, the J end lost 5 bases, and 16 bases lay between the germline ends. This CDR3 spans 16 amino acids. CDR3 amino acids: CASSQDPQGGSETQYF. The CDR3 region has the DNA TGCGCCAGCAGCCAAGATCCCCAGGGGGGTAGCGAGACCCAGTACTTC.

The rearrangement links TRBV27 to TRBJ2-7; 9 nucleotides line up with TRBD1. The J segment lost 3 bases and the V segment lost 3 bases, leaving 0 bases of the junction unmatched. CDR3 size: 13 residues. Germline CDR1 is MNHEY and CDR2 is SMNVEV (reference sequence). The CDR3 reads CASSLDRGYEQYF. The CDR3 coding sequence is TGTGCCAGCAGTTTGGACAGGGGCTACGAGCAGTACTTC.

The rearrangement joins TRBV19 to TRBJ1-1; tentatively, D is TRBD1 (6 bases). Looked up from germline, CDR1 is LNHDA and CDR2 is SQIVND (reference sequence). CDR3 length: 15 residues. Trimming left V 6 bases short and J 1 base short, with 15 bases between. The CDR3 reads CASSSGARANTEAFF. As DNA, the CDR3 is TGTGCCAGTAGCTCAGGGGCCCGGGCGAACACTGAAGCTTTCTTT. Complete variable domain (other parts from reference TRBV19 and TRBJ1-1): DGGITQSPKYLFRKEGQNVTLSCEQNLNHDAMYWYRQDPGQGLRLIYYSQIVNDFQKGDIAEGYSVSREKKESFPLTVTSAQKNPTAFYLCASSSGARANTEAFFGQGTRLTVV.

This sequence joins TRBV21-1 and TRBJ2-1; the DNA was not compared with TRBD1, the D call given in the table. TRBV21-1 is marked as a pseudogene. This CDR3 spans 12 amino acids. The CDR3 reads CARGTGDNEQFF. DNA of the CDR3: TGTGCCAGGGGGACAGGGGACAATGAGCAGTTCTTC.

The rearrangement uses TRBV4-1 and TRBJ1-1, with D uncertain. Germline values: CDR1 MGHRA, CDR2 YSYEKL. Trimming stripped 5 bases from V and 4 bases from J, with 14 bases between. CDR3 size: 14 residues. DNA for the CDR3: TGCGCCAGCAGCAGATTATCGGGAAGCACTGAAGCTTTCTTT. It codes for CASSRLSGSTEAFF.

The rearrangement joins TRBV7-9 to TRBJ1-2; 11 bases map to TRBD1. The V segment lost 4 bases and the J segment 6 bases; nucleotides outside the gene matches: 4. CDR3 length: 14 residues. Germline V gene lookup returns CDR1 SEHNR and CDR2 FQNEAQ (reference sequence). CDR3 DNA sequence: TGTGCCAGCAGCTACGGACAGGGGGCTAATGGCTACACCTTC. Amino acids: CASSYGQGANGYTF.

The rearrangement uses TRBV7-3 and TRBJ1-6; TRBD1 aligns across 8 bases. There are 14 residues in the CDR3. V shed 4 bases, J shed 7 bases, and the junction held 3 bases outside the gene matches. Germline CDR1 SGHTA, CDR2 FQGTGA. Here the CDR3 DNA reads TGTGCCAGCAGCTCACAGGGGGAGAATTCACCCCTCCACTTT. Protein: CASSSQGENSPLHF.

The chain recombines TRBV6-1 with TRBJ2-1; the D gene is possibly TRBD1 (5 bases). Per germline, CDR1 MNHNS and CDR2 SASEGT. This CDR3 contains 13 residues. Trimming took 1 base from V and 8 from J, leaving 9 bases between them. The DNA for the CDR3 is TGTGCCAGCAGTGAAGTAGGGGTCCATGAGCAGTTCTTC. Protein: CASSEVGVHEQFF.

The chain combines TRBV15 with TRBJ2-3; D is perhaps TRBD2 (5 bases). Trimming removed 1 base from V and 4 bases from J, with 12 bases in between. Germline V gene data show CDR1 as LNHNV and CDR2 as YYDKDF (reference sequence). There are 15 residues in the CDR3. In nucleotides, the CDR3 is TGTGCCACCAGCAGAGGAGCCGCCGGGGCAGATACGCAGTATTTT. Its protein product is CATSRGAAGADTQYF.

The chain recombines TRBV4-1 with TRBJ2-7; 9 bases agree with TRBD1. V was pared by 3 bases and J by 3 bases, with 6 bases of the junction left unmatched. Germline CDR1 and CDR2: MGHRA and YSYEKL. The CDR3 consists of 15 residues. The CDR3 reads CASSHLPGQGYEQYF. Written as DNA, the CDR3 is TGCGCCAGCAGCCATCTACCGGGACAGGGCTACGAGCAGTACTTC.

V usage is TRBV10-2 and J usage is TRBJ1-2; 8 bases line up with TRBD1. After removal of 5 bases from V and 6 bases from J, the junction contained 17 bases not matched to a gene. This CDR3 comprises 17 residues. In germline, CDR1 is WSHSY, CDR2 SAAADI. The CDR3 nucleotides read TGCGCCAGCAGTAAAGAGCCCCCGAAACAGGGGGAGGATGGCTACACCTTC. Translation: CASSKEPPKQGEDGYTF.